This TCR beta chain was captured by sequencing in a study of blood T cell repertoires in COVID-19 (dated by TCRdb to the early 2020s). For the wider study: Collaborator samples came from the United States, Italy and Spain and covered acute and convalescent phases of COVID-19. The prospective study material was composed of cDNA or gDNA derived from T cells, B-cell-depleted T cells, or PBMCs. Subjects who had been exposed to COVID-19, were actively infected with it, or had recovered from it provided the deeply sampled blood TCRbeta repertoires that made up the dataset. The repertoires were released in a freely available public database intended as a resource for research on the immune response to SARS-CoV-2. The samples were drawn from two sources: the first 160 participants of the ongoing ImmuneRACE study, and 1,000 to 1,500 subjects contributed by 6 global collaborators. Sample metadata almost always included a de-identified subject ID, COVID-19 status, age in years and sex. Where available, HLA class I and class II types were obtained from metadata supplied by the sample provider rather than from assay-based typing.

Taken from the germline V gene, the CDR1 and CDR2 loops are SGHVS and FQNEAQ. Germline trimming amounts to 5 bases on V and 5 bases on J, with 1 as the count of junction bases outside the gene matches. The CDR3 measures 12 amino acids from cysteine to phenylalanine. The DNA shown is the 36-base CDR3, in frame from base 1. Here is what the overall study found, with its caveats: The quantity of clinical and demographic metadata differed by source and by participant and was supplied without curation.

Note on this clone: The antigen it recognizes is unknown. No much larger clonotype is one base removed from it; base qualities were not supplied.

Participants in the prospective study were aged about 18 to 95 years, lived in 20 to 30 United States geographic areas, and enrolled through a virtual design. In the prospective study, participants were assigned to cohorts based on the clinical history participants reported in a screening survey and a study questionnaire. ImmuneRACE Cohort 3 recovered participants were defined by two consecutive negative NP/OP PCR tests, healthcare professional clearance, or symptom resolution. Each participant in the prospective study had whole blood, serum and a nasopharyngeal or oropharyngeal swab collected by mobile phlebotomists. Prospective study participants could optionally give additional blood draws and questionnaires over a roughly 2-month period. Prospective study blood samples were shipped either frozen or at room temperature before DNA extraction. The immunoSEQ Assay, a bias-controlled multiplex PCR, was used to amplify TCRbeta CDR3 regions from genomic DNA. The study's own analysis went as follows. Within the assay, amplification of reference gene primers was used to estimate how many nucleated cells each sample contained. To quantify the absolute abundance of each unique TCRbeta CDR3 rearrangement, sequence reads were collapsed and filtered. For each sample, productive Simpson clonality was calculated by taking the square root of Simpson's diversity index across productive rearrangements. Sourced from immuneACCESS, this table was stored by TCRdb with only in-frame sequences that have V and J called. A share of the clones is absent; for the studies checked, an unresolved V gene accounts for under half, and the remainder has no known explanation. Clone size and V and J calls were adopted from that table, with D and trimming inferred from the DNA. This sample gives some 260,000 clones in total; approximately 84% of them show up just once. Roughly 1.7% of the sample is in the top ten clones.

This sequence was found in a man between 35 and 55 years old who had recovered from COVID-19. This chain is built from TRBV7-8 and TRBJ1-1, with 8 junctional bases fitting TRBD1. The sequencing sample was made of PBMCs or T cells enriched from blood (not recorded which). Read as DNA, the sequence is TGTGCCAGCAGCCGGACAGGGACTGAAGCTTTCTTT. Its coded protein is CASSRTGTEAFF.